This is a list of T cell receptor beta chains from one sample in a study of T cells in Graves' hyperthyroidism and ophthalmopathy. MiXCR, run by TCRdb on the multiplex PCR reads, gives a single entry per CDR3 protein. The sample shows about 530,000 distinct CDR3 sequences, 17% of them seen only once. Sequenced input: blood. The origin of the receptors is a woman aged 18-29 years with Graves' ophthalmopathy. Both conserved end residues are part of each CDR3. Fields, in order: clone size, CDR3 length, J gene, V gene, D gene, CDR3 protein, CDR3 DNA. The D gene is left open where the match is weak. Clone size, where shown, is once, few, many, or a class for clones that have expanded.

abundance: few
len: 15
j_gene: TRBJ2-5
v_gene: TRBV4-1
d_gene: .
CDR3aa: CASSPERRSGETQYF
CDR3nt: TGCGCCAGCAGCCCGGAGCGGCGGTCGGGAGAGACCCAGTACTTC

abundance: many
len: 15
j_gene: TRBJ2-7
v_gene: TRBV5-1
d_gene: .
CDR3aa: CASSLLRSLPYEQYF
CDR3nt: TGCGCCAGCAGCTTGTTACGGAGTTTGCCCTACGAGCAGTACTTC

abundance: many
len: 14
j_gene: TRBJ1-1
v_gene: TRBV18
d_gene: .
CDR3aa: CASSPQTMNTEAFF
CDR3nt: TGTGCCAGCTCACCCCAGACGATGAACACTGAAGCTTTCTTT

abundance: .
len: 17
j_gene: TRBJ2-5
v_gene: TRBV3-1
d_gene: TRBD2
CDR3aa: CASSQEWPAGIQETQYF
CDR3nt: TGTGCCAGCAGCCAAGAATGGCCAGCGGGAATTCAAGAGACCCAGTACTTC

abundance: .
len: 17
j_gene: TRBJ1-5
v_gene: TRBV7-2
d_gene: .
CDR3aa: CASTDARTVYSNQPQHF
CDR3nt: TGTGCCAGCACCGACGCACGGACAGTTTATAGCAATCAGCCCCAGCATTTT

abundance: .
len: 17
j_gene: TRBJ2-6
v_gene: TRBV5-1
d_gene: TRBD1
CDR3aa: CASSLGQGTAGANVLTF
CDR3nt: TGCGCCAGCAGCCTAGGACAGGGAACCGCTGGGGCCAACGTCCTGACTTTC

abundance: .
len: 16
j_gene: TRBJ2-7
v_gene: TRBV19
d_gene: .
CDR3aa: CASSMAGQAGGYQQYF
CDR3nt: TGTGCCAGTAGTATGGCCGGACAGGCCGGGGGTTACCAGCAGTACTTC

abundance: .
len: 11
j_gene: TRBJ1-1
v_gene: TRBV19
d_gene: .
CDR3aa: CASGRYTEAFF
CDR3nt: TGTGCCAGTGGGAGGTACACTGAAGCTTTCTTT

abundance: few
len: 16
j_gene: TRBJ2-2
v_gene: TRBV4-1
d_gene: TRBD2
CDR3aa: CASSHGTSGSTGELFF
CDR3nt: TGCGCCAGCAGCCATGGGACTAGCGGGTCCACCGGGGAGCTGTTTTTT

abundance: many
len: 15
j_gene: TRBJ2-1
v_gene: TRBV2
d_gene: TRBD1
CDR3aa: CASSEEGQGGNEQFF
CDR3nt: TGTGCCAGCAGTGAAGAGGGACAGGGTGGCAATGAGCAGTTCTTC

abundance: .
len: 14
j_gene: TRBJ1-2
v_gene: TRBV19
d_gene: .
CDR3aa: CASSAGTTTYGYTF
CDR3nt: TGTGCCAGTAGTGCCGGGACGACTACGTATGGCTACACCTTC

abundance: few
len: 15
j_gene: TRBJ2-5
v_gene: TRBV6-2/TRBV6-3
d_gene: TRBD2
CDR3aa: CASSYVTSGQETQYF
CDR3nt: TGTGCCAGCAGTTACGTGACTAGCGGCCAAGAGACCCAGTACTTC